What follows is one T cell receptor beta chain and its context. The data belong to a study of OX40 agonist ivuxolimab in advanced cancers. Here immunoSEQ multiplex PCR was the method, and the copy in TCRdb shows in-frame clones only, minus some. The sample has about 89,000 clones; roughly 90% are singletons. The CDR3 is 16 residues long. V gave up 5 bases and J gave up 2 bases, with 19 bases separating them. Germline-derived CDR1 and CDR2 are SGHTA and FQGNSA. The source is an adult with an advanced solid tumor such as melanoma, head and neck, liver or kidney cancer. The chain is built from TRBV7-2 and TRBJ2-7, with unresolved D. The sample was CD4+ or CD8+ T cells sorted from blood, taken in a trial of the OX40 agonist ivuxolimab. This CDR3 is CASSLTDLPGAYEQYF. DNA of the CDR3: TGTGCCAGCAGCCTTACGGACCTACCTGGCGCCTACGAGCAGTACTTC.